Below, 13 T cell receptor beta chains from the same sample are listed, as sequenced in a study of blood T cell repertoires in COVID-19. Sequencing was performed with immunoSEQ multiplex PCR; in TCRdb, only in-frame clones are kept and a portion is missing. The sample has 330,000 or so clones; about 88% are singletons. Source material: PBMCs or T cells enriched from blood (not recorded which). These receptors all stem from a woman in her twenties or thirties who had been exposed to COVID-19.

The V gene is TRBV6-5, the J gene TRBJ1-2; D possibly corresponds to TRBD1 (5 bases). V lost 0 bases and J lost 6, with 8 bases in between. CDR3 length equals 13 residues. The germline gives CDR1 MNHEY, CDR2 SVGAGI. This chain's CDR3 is CASSYSGQDGYTF. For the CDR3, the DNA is TGTGCCAGCAGTTACTCGGGGCAGGATGGCTACACCTTC.

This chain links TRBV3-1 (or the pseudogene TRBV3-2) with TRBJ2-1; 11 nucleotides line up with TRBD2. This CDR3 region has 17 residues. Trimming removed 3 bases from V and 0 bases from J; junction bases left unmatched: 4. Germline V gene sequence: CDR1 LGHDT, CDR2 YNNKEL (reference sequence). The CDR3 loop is CASSQYSGRVSYNEQFF. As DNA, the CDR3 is TGTGCCAGCAGCCAGTATAGCGGGAGGGTCTCCTACAATGAGCAGTTCTTC.

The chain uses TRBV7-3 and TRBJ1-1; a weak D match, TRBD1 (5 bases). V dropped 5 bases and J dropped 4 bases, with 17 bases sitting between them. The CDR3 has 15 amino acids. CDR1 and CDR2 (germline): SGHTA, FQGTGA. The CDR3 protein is CASSIGPPGGTEAFF. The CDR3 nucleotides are TGTGCCAGCAGCATAGGACCGCCGGGGGGCACTGAAGCTTTCTTT.

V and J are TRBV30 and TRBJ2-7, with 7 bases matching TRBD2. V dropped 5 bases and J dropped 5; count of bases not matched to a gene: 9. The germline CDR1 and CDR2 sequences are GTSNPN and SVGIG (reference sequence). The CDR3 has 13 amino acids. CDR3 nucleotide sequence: TGTGCCTGGGCGGTGGGCGGGAGCCACGAGCAGTACTTC. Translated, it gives CAWAVGGSHEQYF.

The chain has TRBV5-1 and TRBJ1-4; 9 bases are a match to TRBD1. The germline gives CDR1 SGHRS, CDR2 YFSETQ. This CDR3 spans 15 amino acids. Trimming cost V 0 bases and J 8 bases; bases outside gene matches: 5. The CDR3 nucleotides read TGCGCCAGCAGCTTGGGGACAGGGGATGGGGAAAAACTGTTTTTT. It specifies CASSLGTGDGEKLFF.

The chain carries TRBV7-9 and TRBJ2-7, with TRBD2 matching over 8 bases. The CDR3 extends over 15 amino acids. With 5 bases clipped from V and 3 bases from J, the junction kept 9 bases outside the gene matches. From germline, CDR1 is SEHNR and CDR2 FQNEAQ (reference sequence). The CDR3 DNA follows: TGTGCCAGCAGCCCCTGGACTAGCAGATACTACGAGCAGTACTTC. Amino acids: CASSPWTSRYYEQYF.

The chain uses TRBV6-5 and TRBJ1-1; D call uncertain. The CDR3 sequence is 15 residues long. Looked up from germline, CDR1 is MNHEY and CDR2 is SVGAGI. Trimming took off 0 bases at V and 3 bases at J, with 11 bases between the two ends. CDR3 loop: CASSYSRLRDTEAFF. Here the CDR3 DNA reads TGTGCCAGCAGTTACTCGCGGTTACGCGACACTGAAGCTTTCTTT.

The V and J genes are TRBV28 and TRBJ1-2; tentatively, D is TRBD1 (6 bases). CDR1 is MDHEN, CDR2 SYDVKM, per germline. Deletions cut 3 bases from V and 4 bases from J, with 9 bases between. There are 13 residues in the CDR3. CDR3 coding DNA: TGTGCCAGCAGTTTGATCAGGGGCTATGGCTACACCTTC. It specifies CASSLIRGYGYTF.

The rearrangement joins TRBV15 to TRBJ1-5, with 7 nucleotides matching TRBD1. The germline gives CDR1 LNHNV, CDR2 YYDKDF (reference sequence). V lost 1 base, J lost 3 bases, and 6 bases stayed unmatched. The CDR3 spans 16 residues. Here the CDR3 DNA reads TGTGCCACCAGCAGAGGACAGGGCGAACTCAATCAGCCCCAGCATTTT. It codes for CATSRGQGELNQPQHF.

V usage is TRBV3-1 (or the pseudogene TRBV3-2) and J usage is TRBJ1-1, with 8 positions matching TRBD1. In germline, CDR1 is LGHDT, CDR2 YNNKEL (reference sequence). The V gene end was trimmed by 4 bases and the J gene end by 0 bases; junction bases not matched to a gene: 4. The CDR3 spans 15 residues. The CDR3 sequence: CASSLRTGMNTEAFF. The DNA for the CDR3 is TGTGCCAGCAGCCTCCGGACAGGGATGAACACTGAAGCTTTCTTT.

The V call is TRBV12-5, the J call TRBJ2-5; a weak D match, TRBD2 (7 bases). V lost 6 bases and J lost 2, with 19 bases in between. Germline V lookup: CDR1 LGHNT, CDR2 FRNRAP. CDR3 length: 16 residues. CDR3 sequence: CASGAGAVFGQETQYF. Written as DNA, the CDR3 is TGTGCTAGTGGGGCGGGGGCCGTATTTGGGCAAGAGACCCAGTACTTC.

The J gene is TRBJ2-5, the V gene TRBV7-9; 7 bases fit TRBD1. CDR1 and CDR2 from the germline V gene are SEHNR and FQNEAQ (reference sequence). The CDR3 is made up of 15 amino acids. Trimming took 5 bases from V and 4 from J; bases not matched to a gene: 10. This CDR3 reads CASSLGQISGETQYF. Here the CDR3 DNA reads TGTGCCAGCAGCCTGGGACAGATCTCGGGAGAGACCCAGTACTTC.

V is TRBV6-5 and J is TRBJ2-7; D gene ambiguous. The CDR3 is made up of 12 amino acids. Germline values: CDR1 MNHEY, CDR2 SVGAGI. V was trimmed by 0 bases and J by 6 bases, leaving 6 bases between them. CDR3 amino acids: CASSYSMSEQYF. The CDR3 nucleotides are TGTGCCAGCAGTTACTCGATGAGCGAGCAGTACTTC.